The entry below gives a single T cell receptor (beta chain) sequence along with its context. The germline CDR1 and CDR2 sequences are SGHRS and YFSETQ. The V end lost 1 base, the J end lost 3 bases, and 11 bases lay between the germline ends. The CDR3 has 15 residues. The data originate from a study of blood T cell repertoires in COVID-19. Study details: Acute-phase and convalescent COVID-19 samples originated in the United States, Italy and Spain. In each case, the material was cDNA or gDNA derived from T cells, B-cell-depleted T cells, or PBMCs.

How the authors handled the data: Nucleated cell number was recorded as an estimate derived from reference gene primer amplification. This table comes from immunoSEQ multiplex PCR, and its TCRdb copy is limited to in-frame clones, with some not included. That table supplies the V and J calls and clone size; D and trimming were determined from the DNA. Here the sample spans 250,000 or so clones, roughly 86% being singletons. Sequencing was performed on peripheral blood. The chain employs TRBV5-1 and TRBJ1-5, with D tentatively TRBD1 (5 bases). This sequence was found in a man aged 50-60 years with acute or convalescent COVID-19. CDR3 protein: CASSLSAGLNQPQHF. CDR3 coding DNA: TGCGCCAGCAGCTTGAGCGCAGGGCTCAATCAGCCCCAGCATTTT.